This T cell receptor beta chain was captured in a study of OX40 agonist ivuxolimab in advanced cancers. Study summary: Patients got intravenous ivuxolimab at 0.01 to 10 mg/kg every 2 weeks. Age averaged around 60 years (range about 23 to 80), and roughly 80% were male. Study findings and constraints: Both CD4+ and CD8+ T cell populations in blood had undergone clonal expansion by week 6 at 0.1 to 3.0 mg/kg.

Autoimmune disease history or systemic immunosuppression was exclusionary. Germline V gene data show CDR1 as KGHSH and CDR2 as LQKENI. V lost 0 bases and J 4 bases, leaving 13 bases between the germline ends. The CDR3 sequence is 16 residues long. This clone has only one observation. Its antigen remains unknown. TCRdb keeps only in-frame clones here, not all; method: immunoSEQ multiplex PCR. The table has approximately 89,000 clones, 90% to 95% seen once; the top ten hold about 2.1%. The origin of this receptor is an adult with an advanced solid tumor such as melanoma, head and neck, liver or kidney cancer. Sequencing was performed on CD4+ or CD8+ T cells sorted from blood, taken in a trial of the OX40 agonist ivuxolimab. The chain combines TRBV18 with TRBJ2-1, with D possibly TRBD2 on 6 matching bases. CDR3 sequence reads: CASSPPGGGIYNEQFF. The DNA of the CDR3 is TGTGCCAGCTCACCACCTGGCGGAGGGATTTACAATGAGCAGTTCTTC.